There are a few counts of the clone carrying this T cell receptor beta chain. The antigen remains undetermined. The data derive from a study of response to subunit inactivated influenza vaccine. In germline, CDR1 is SEHNR, CDR2 FQNEAQ (reference sequence). This CDR3 spans 15 amino acids. V dropped 5 bases and J dropped 6 bases, with 14 bases sitting between them. TCRdb passed the RT-PCR reads through MiXCR, listing each CDR3 protein once. The data hold hundreds of thousands of distinct CDR3 sequences, with less than 15% observed a single time. Findings and caveats of the study: The authors offered the suggestion that each seasonal influenza vaccination recruits few new T cells.

The material sequenced was PBMCs from blood, taken less than 15 days before vaccination. This TCR was sampled from a man between 45 and 60 years old who received an inactivated influenza vaccine. This chain uses TRBV7-9 with TRBJ1-6; D is ambiguous. The CDR3 here is CASSPGPMTNSPLHF. DNA for the CDR3: TGTGCCAGCAGCCCAGGCCCGATGACTAATTCACCCCTCCACTTT.